This TCR beta chain was obtained from a study of identical twins. Study-wide findings and caveats: Analyses based on zero insertions could be partly confounded by invariant MAIT and iNKT cells. The study based its conclusions on cross-sectional statistical analysis and did not follow the same donors.

MiXCR, run by TCRdb on the 5' RACE reads, gives a single entry per CDR3 protein. The data show under 900,000 distinct CDR3 sequences, with roughly an eighth seen just once and about 1.5% held by the top ten. The CDR3 loop spans 15 amino acids. Deletions cut 4 bases from V and 2 bases from J, with 11 bases between. In its sample, this clonotype was seen a few times. Its specificity is unknown. These data also featured in a second study, about yellow fever vaccine responses in identical twins.

The V call is TRBV12-3 or TRBV12-4, the J call TRBJ2-2; D possibly uses TRBD1 or TRBD2 (6 bases each). Material: PBMCs. The sequence was collected from a woman aged 18-30 years in good health. The CDR3 bases are TGTGCCAGCAGTTATGGGGGGCCCAACACCGGGGAGCTGTTTTTT. Protein product: CASSYGGPNTGELFF.